The 5 T cell receptor beta chains below were found in one sample sequenced in a study of PD-1 blockade in mismatch repair-deficient tumors. Sequenced by immunoSEQ multiplex PCR; TCRdb stores in-frame clones only, minus some. Here the sample spans some 130,000 clones, about nine tenths being singletons. The material sequenced was peripheral blood, taken about 17 months after starting pembrolizumab. All receptors come from an adult with mismatch repair-deficient cancer.

V gene TRBV13 combines with J gene TRBJ2-1, with 7 bases lining up with TRBD2. Looked up from germline, CDR1 is PRHDT and CDR2 is FYEKMQ (reference sequence). This CDR3 contains 19 residues. Trimming cost V 0 bases and J 5 bases; bases outside gene matches: 16. CDR3 sequence reads: CASSLGRWEGPHHHNEQFF. In DNA form, the CDR3 reads TGTGCCAGCAGCTTAGGCCGATGGGAGGGGCCCCACCACCACAATGAGCAGTTCTTC.

J is TRBJ1-1 and V is TRBV5-1; possibly TRBD1 for D (6 bases). The germline CDR1 and CDR2 sequences are SGHRS and YFSETQ. CDR3 length: 13 amino acids. Trimming cost V 4 bases and J 2 bases, with 9 bases left between them. The CDR3 nucleotides read TGCGCCAGCAGCCCGGACAGTAACACTGAAGCTTTCTTT. It codes for CASSPDSNTEAFF.

This chain links TRBV28 with TRBJ1-2; tentative D call: TRBD1 (5 bases). Deletions cut 4 bases from V and 4 bases from J, with 22 bases between. The germline gives CDR1 MDHEN, CDR2 SYDVKM. The CDR3 totals 17 residues. The CDR3 region has the DNA TGTGCCAGCAGTTCCCCGTTCGACAGACCGCGGCCCTATGGCTACACCTTC. It encodes CASSSPFDRPRPYGYTF.

The chain couples TRBV13 to TRBJ2-3; D ambiguous. V was trimmed by 4 bases and J by 2 bases, leaving 13 bases between them. CDR1 and CDR2 from the germline V gene are PRHDT and FYEKMQ (reference sequence). The CDR3 contains 15 residues. This CDR3 is CASSSTDQYTDTQYF. The CDR3 DNA sequence: TGTGCCAGCAGCTCTACGGACCAATACACAGATACGCAGTATTTT.

The chain employs TRBV30 and TRBJ2-5; TRBD1 is a possible D gene (6 bases). CDR1 and CDR2 (germline): GTSNPN, SVGIG (reference sequence). This CDR3 has 15 residues. Trimming took off 0 bases at V and 5 bases at J, with 16 bases between the two ends. The CDR3 DNA follows: TGTGCCTGGAGTGTCGGGGACATGAGGACGGAGACCCAGTACTTC. Encoded protein: CAWSVGDMRTETQYF.